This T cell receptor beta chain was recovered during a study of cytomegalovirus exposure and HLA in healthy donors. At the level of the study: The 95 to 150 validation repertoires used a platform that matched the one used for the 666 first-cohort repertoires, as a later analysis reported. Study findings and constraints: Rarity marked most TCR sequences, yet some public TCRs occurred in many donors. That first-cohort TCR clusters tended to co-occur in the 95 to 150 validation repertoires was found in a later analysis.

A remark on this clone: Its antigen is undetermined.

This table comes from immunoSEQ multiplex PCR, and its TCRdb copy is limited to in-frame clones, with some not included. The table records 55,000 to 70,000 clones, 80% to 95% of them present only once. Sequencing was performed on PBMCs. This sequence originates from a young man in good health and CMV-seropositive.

CDR3 sequence: CASSRSPGTSGRGSSYEQYF. The DNA for the CDR3 is TGCGCCAGCAGCAGATCACCCGGGACTAGCGGGAGGGGAAGCTCCTACGAGCAGTACTTC. The V and J genes are TRBV5-1 and TRBJ2-7, with 16 nucleotides matching TRBD2. The ends lost 4 bases at V and 0 bases at J; junction bases unmatched: 13. Germline V gene lookup returns CDR1 SGHRS and CDR2 YFSETQ. The CDR3 length is 20 residues.